This entry is about one T cell receptor (beta chain). This record comes from a study of cytomegalovirus exposure and HLA in healthy donors. Repertoires were generated with immunoSEQ multiplex PCR, while TCRdb's copy carries only in-frame clones and drops some. The table shows under 70,000 clones, with approximately 90% occurring only once. Trimming shortened V by 7 bases and J by 0 bases, and 14 bases separated the two germline ends. The CDR3 is made up of 15 amino acids. The germline V gene encodes CDR1 ENHRY and CDR2 SYGVKD. This sequence was found in a woman aged 18-35 years in good health and CMV-seronegative. The genes are TRBV10-3 and TRBJ2-3; TRBD2 is a possible D gene (5 bases). Sequenced sample: PBMCs. The CDR3 here is CAITPDGISTDTQYF. CDR3 DNA: TGTGCCATCACCCCAGACGGGATCAGCACAGATACGCAGTATTTT.